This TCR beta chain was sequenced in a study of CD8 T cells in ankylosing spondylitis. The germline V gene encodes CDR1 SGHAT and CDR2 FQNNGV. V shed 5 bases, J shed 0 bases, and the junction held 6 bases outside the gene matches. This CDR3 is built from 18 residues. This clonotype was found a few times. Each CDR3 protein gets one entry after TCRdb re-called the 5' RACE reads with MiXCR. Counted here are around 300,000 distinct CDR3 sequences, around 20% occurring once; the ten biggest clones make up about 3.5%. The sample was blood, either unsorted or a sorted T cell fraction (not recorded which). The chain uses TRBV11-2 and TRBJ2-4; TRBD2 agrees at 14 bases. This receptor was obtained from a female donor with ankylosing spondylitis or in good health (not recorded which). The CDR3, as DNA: TGTGCCAGCAGCGCCCGACTAGCGGGAGGGGTAGCCAAAAACATTCAGTACTTC. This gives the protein CASSARLAGGVAKNIQYF.